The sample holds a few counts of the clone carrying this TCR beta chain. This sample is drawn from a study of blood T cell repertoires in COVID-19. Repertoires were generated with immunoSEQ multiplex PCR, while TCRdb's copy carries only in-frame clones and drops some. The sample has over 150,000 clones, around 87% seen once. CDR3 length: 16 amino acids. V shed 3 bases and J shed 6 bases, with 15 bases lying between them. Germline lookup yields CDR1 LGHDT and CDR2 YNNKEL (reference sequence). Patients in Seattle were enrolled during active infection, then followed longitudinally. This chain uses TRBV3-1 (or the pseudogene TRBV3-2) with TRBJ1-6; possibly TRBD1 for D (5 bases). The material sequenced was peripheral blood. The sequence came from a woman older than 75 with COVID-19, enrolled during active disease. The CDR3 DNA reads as TGTGCCAGCAGCCAGATGGCAGGGATGGGTAATTCACCCCTCCACTTT. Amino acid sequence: CASSQMAGMGNSPLHF.